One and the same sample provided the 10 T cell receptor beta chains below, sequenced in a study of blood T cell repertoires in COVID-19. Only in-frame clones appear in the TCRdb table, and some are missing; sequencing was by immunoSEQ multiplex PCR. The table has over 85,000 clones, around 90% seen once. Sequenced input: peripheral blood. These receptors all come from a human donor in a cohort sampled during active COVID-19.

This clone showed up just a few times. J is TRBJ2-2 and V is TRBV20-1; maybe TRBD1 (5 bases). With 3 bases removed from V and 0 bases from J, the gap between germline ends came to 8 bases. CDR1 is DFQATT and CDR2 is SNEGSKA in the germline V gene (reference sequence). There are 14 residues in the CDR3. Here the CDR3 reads CSASRGANTGELFF. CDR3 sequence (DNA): TGCAGTGCTAGTAGGGGTGCGAACACCGGGGAGCTGTTTTTT.

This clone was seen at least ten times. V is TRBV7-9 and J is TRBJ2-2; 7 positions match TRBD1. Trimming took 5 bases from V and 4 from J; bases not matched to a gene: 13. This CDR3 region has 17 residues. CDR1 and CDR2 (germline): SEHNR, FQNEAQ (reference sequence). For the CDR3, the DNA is TGTGCCAGCAGCCCCATGGGACAGACGGCGGGCACCGGGGAGCTGTTTTTT. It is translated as CASSPMGQTAGTGELFF.

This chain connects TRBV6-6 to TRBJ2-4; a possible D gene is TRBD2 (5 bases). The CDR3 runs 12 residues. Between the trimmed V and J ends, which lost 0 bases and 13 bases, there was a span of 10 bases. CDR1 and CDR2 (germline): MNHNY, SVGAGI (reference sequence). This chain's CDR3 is CASSYSRSGQYF. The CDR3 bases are TGTGCCAGCAGTTACTCGAGGAGCGGCCAGTACTTC.

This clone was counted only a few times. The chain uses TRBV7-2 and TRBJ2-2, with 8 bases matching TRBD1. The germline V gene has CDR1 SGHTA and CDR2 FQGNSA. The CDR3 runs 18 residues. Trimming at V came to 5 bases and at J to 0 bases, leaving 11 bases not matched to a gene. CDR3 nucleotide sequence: TGTGCCAGCAGCCCAGACCATAGGACAGGGACGAACACCGGGGAGCTGTTTTTT. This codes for CASSPDHRTGTNTGELFF. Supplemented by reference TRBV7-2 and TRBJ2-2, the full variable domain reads GAGVSQSPSNKVTEKGKDVELRCDPISGHTALYWYRQSLGQGLEFLIYFQGNSAPDKSGLPSDRFSAERTGGSVSTLTIQRTQQEDSAVYLCASSPDHRTGTNTGELFFGEGSRLTVL.

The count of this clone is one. CDR3 bases: TGTGCCAGCAGTTCTCCAGACGAGGCATTCAGCTACGAGCAGTACTTC. Residues: CASSSPDEAFSYEQYF. The chain uses TRBV28 and TRBJ2-7; D unresolved. The germline V and J ends were trimmed by 4 bases and 3 bases, with 19 bases remaining between them. The CDR3 spans 16 residues. Per germline, CDR1 MDHEN and CDR2 SYDVKM.

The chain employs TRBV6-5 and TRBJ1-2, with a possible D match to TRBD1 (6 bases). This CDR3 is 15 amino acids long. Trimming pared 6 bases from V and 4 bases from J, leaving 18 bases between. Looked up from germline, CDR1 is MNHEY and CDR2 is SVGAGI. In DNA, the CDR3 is TGTGCCAGCAGGGATTTAGGGGACACCTTCTATGGCTACACCTTC. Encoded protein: CASRDLGDTFYGYTF.

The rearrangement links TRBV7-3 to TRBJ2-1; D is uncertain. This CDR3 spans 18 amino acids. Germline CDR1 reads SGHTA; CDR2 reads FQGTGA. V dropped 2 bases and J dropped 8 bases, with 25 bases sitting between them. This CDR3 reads CASSLGFFGSPSNDEQFF. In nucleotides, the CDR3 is TGTGCCAGCAGCTTAGGCTTTTTTGGTTCGCCGTCCAATGATGAGCAGTTCTTC.

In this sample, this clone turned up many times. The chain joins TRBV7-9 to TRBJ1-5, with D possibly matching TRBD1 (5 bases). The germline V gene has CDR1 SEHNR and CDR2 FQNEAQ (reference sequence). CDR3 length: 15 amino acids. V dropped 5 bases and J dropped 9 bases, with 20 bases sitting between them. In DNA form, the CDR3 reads TGTGCCAGCAGCCGAGGGGAGGGGAAGGGTGCGCCCCAGCATTTT. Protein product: CASSRGEGKGAPQHF.

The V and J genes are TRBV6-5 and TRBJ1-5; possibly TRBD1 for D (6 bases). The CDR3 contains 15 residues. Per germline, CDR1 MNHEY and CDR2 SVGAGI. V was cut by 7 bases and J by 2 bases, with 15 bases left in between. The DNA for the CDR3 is TGTGCCAGCAAAAAGGGGGGGGATCGCAATCAGCCCCAGCATTTT. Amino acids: CASKKGGDRNQPQHF.

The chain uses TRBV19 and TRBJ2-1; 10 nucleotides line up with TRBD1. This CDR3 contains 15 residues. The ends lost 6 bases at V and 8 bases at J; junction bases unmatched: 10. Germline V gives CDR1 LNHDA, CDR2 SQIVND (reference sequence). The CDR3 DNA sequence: TGTGCCAGTAGCTTCTGGGACAGGGGAGAAGATGAGCAGTTCTTC. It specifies CASSFWDRGEDEQFF. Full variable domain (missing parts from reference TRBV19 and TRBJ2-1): DGGITQSPKYLFRKEGQNVTLSCEQNLNHDAMYWYRQDPGQGLRLIYYSQIVNDFQKGDIAEGYSVSREKKESFPLTVTSAQKNPTAFYLCASSFWDRGEDEQFFGPGTRLTVL.